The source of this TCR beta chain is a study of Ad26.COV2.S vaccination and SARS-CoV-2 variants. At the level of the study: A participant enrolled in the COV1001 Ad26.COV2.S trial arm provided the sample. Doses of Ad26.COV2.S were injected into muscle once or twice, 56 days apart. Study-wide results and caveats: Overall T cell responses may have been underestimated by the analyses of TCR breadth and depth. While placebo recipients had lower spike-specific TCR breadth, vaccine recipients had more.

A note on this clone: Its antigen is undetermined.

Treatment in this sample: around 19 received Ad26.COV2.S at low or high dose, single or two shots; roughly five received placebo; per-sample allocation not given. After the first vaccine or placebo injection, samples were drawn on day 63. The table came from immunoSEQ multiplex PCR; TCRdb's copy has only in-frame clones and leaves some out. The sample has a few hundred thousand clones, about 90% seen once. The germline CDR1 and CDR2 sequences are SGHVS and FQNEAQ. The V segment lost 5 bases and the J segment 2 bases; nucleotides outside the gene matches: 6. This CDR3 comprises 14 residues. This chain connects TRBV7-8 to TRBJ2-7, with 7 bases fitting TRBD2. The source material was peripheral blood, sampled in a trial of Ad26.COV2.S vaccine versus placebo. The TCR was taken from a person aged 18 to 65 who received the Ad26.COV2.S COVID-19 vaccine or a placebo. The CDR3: CASSPTGGTYEQYF. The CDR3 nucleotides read TGTGCCAGCAGCCCTACGGGAGGTACCTACGAGCAGTACTTC.